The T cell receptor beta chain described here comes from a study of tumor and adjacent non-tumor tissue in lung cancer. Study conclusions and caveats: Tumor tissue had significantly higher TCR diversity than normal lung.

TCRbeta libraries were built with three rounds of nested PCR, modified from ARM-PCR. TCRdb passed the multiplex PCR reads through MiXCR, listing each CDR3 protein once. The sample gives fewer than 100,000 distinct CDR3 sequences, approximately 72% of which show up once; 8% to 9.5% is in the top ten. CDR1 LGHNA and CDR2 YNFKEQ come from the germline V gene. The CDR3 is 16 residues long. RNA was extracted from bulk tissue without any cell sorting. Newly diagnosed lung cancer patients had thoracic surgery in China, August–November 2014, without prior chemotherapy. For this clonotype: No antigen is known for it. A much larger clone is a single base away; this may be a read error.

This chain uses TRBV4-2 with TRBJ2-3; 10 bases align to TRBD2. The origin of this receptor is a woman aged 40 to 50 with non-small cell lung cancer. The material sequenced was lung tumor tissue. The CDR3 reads CASNQSSGRTTDTQYF. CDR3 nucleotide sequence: TGTGCCAGCAACCAAAGTAGCGGGAGGACAACCGATACGCAGTATTTT.